Reported below is one T cell receptor (beta chain). Its specificity is not known. These data are taken from a study of CD8 T cells in Susac syndrome. RNA, at 0.5 to 1 ug, was reverse transcribed with random hexamers. TCRdb fed the immunoSEQ multiplex PCR reads into MiXCR, producing one record per CDR3 protein. The data hold 150,000 to 200,000 distinct CDR3 sequences, with approximately 90% observed a single time. This CDR3 is built from 15 residues. The trim removed 5 bases at V and 7 bases at J, leaving 12 bases unmatched. The V gene's germline CDR1 is SGHTA and CDR2 FQGNSA. Study-wide results and caveats: Individuals included in the TCR sequencing and HLA analysis were acknowledged by the study to be relatively few in number.

This sequence was found in a human donor in good health. Specimen: CD4+ T cells from PBMCs. V and J are TRBV7-2 and TRBJ1-1; 8 positions match TRBD1. Written as DNA, the CDR3 is TGTGCCAGCAGCCAGAGGACAGGGATGTTAAATGAAGCTTTCTTT. Translation gives CASSQRTGMLNEAFF. The full variable domain, rest sourced from reference TRBV7-2 and TRBJ1-1, is GAGVSQSPSNKVTEKGKDVELRCDPISGHTALYWYRQSLGQGLEFLIYFQGNSAPDKSGLPSDRFSAERTGGSVSTLTIQRTQQEDSAVYLCASSQRTGMLNEAFFGQGTRLTVV.